This T cell receptor beta chain was observed in a study of response to subunit inactivated influenza vaccine. Study observations and caveats: A suggestion made by the authors is that each seasonal influenza vaccination recruits few new T cells.

TCRdb reprocessed the RT-PCR reads via MiXCR and lists one record per CDR3 protein. The repertoire consists of about 700,000 distinct CDR3 sequences, with approximately 15% occurring once and the leading ten covering approximately 7%. This CDR3 is 15 amino acids long. Germline assignment: CDR1 SGHTA and CDR2 FQGNSA. Trimming cost V 5 bases and J 7 bases; bases outside gene matches: 11. In its sample, this clonotype was seen a few times. Antigen specificity is unknown. The material sequenced was PBMCs from blood, taken around 15 days before vaccination. This sequence was found in a man in his fifties who received an inactivated influenza vaccine. The chain employs TRBV7-2 and TRBJ1-5; 7 bases are shared with TRBD1. CDR3 sequence (DNA): TGTGCCAGCAGCCCGTCGGGGTCAGGGGGGCAGCCCCAGCATTTT. This encodes CASSPSGSGGQPQHF.